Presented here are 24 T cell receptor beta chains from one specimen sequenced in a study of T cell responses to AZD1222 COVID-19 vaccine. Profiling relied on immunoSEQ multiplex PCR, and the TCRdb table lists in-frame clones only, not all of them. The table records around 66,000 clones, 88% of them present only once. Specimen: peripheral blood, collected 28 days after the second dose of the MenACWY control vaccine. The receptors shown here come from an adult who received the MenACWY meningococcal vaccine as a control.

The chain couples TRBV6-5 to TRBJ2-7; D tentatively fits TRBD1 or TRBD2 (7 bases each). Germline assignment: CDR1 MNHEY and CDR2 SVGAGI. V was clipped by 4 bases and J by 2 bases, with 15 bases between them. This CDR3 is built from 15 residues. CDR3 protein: CASSLQGRGPYEQYF. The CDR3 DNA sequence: TGTGCCAGCAGTTTACAGGGGAGGGGCCCCTACGAGCAGTACTTC.

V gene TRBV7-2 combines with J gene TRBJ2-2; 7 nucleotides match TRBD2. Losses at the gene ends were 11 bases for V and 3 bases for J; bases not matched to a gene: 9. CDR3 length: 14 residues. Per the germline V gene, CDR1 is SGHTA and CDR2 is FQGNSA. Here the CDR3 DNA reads TGTGCCGGCGGGTTAGCGGGTTACACCGGGGAGCTGTTTTTT. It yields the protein CAGGLAGYTGELFF.

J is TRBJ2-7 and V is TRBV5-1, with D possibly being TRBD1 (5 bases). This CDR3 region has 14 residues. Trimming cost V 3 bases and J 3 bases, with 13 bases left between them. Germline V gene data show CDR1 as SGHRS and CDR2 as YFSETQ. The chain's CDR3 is CASSSRGRDYEQYF. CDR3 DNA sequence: TGCGCCAGCAGCTCCCGAGGCAGGGACTACGAGCAGTACTTC. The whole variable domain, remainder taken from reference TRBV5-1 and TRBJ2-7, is KAGVTQTPRYLIKTRGQQVTLSCSPISGHRSVSWYQQTPGQGLQFLFEYFSETQRNKGNFPGRFSGRQFSNSRSEMNVSTLELGDSALYLCASSSRGRDYEQYFGPGTRLTVT.

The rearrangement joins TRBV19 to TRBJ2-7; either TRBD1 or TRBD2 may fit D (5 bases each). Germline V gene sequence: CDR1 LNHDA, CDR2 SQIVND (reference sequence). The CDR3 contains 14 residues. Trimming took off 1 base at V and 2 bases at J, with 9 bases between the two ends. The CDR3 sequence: CASSIGGVAYEQYF. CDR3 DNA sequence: TGTGCCAGTAGTATAGGAGGGGTAGCCTACGAGCAGTACTTC. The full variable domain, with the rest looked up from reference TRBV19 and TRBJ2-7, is DGGITQSPKYLFRKEGQNVTLSCEQNLNHDAMYWYRQDPGQGLRLIYYSQIVNDFQKGDIAEGYSVSREKKESFPLTVTSAQKNPTAFYLCASSIGGVAYEQYFGPGTRLTVT.

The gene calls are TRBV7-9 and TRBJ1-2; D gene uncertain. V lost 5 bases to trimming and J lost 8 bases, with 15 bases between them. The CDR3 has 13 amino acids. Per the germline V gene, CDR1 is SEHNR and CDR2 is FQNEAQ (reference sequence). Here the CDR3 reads CASSLPLVGGYTF. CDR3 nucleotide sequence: TGTGCCAGCAGCCTACCGCTGGTTGGAGGCTACACCTTC. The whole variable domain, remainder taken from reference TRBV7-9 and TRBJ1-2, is DTGVSQNPRHKITKRGQNVTFRCDPISEHNRLYWYRQTLGQGPEFLTYFQNEAQLEKSRLLSDRFSAERPKGSFSTLEIQRTEQGDSAMYLCASSLPLVGGYTFGSGTRLTVV.

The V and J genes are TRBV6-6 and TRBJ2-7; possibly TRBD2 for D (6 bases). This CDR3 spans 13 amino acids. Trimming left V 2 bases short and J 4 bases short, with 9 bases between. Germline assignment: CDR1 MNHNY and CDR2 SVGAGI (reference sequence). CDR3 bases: TGTGCCAGCAGTTACCCTAGCGCTTACGAGCAGTACTTC. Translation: CASSYPSAYEQYF.

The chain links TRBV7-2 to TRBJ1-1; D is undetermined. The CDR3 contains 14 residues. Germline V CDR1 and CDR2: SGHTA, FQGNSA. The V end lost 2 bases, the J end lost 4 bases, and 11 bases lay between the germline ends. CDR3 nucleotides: TGTGCCAGCAGCTTAACGGGGTTGGGCACTGAAGCTTTCTTT. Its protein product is CASSLTGLGTEAFF.

The CDR3 here is CASSLEGAGYYEQYF. The CDR3 nucleotides read TGTGCCAGCAGCTTGGAGGGGGCCGGGTACTACGAGCAGTACTTC. The chain has TRBV7-2 and TRBJ2-7, with a weak D call TRBD1 (7 bases). The CDR3 contains 15 residues. CDR1 is SGHTA and CDR2 is FQGNSA in the germline V gene. V shed 3 bases and J shed 3 bases, with 15 bases lying between them.

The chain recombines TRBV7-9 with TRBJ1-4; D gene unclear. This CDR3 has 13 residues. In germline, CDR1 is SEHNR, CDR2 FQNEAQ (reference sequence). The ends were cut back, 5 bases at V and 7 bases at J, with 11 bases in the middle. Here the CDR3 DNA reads TGTGCCAGCAGCGAACGGACCACTGAAAAACTGTTTTTT. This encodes CASSERTTEKLFF. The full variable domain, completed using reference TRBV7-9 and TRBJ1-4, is DTGVSQNPRHKITKRGQNVTFRCDPISEHNRLYWYRQTLGQGPEFLTYFQNEAQLEKSRLLSDRFSAERPKGSFSTLEIQRTEQGDSAMYLCASSERTTEKLFFGSGTQLSVL.

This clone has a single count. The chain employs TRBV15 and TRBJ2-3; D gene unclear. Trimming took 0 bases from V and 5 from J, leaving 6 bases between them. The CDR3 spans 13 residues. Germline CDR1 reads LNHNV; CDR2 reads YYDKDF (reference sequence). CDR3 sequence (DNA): TGTGCCACCAGCAGAGAGCCCCGAGATACGCAGTATTTT. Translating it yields CATSREPRDTQYF.

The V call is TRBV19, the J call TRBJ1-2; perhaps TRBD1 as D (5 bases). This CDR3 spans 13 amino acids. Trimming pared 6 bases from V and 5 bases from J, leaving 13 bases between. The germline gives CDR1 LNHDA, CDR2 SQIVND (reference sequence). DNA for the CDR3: TGTGCCAGTAGCCCGGACACCCGATATGGCTACACCTTC. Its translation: CASSPDTRYGYTF.

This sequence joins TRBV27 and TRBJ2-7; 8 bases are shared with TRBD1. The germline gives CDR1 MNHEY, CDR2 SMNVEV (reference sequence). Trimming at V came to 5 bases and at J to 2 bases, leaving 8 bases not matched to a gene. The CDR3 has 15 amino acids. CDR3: CASSRFGTGPYEQYF. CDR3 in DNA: TGTGCCAGCAGTAGGTTCGGGACAGGCCCCTACGAGCAGTACTTC.

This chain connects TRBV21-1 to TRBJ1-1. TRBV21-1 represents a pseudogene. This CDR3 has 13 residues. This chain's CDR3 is CASSRRGGLGAFF. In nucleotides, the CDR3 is TGTGCCAGCAGCCGAAGAGGAGGGCTGGGAGCTTTCTTT.

CDR3 in amino acids: CASSTDRAEGEKLFF. The CDR3 region has the DNA TGTGCCAGTAGTACCGACAGGGCGGAGGGTGAAAAACTGTTTTTT. The rearrangement joins TRBV19 to TRBJ1-4; TRBD1 matches 7 bases. CDR3 length equals 15 residues. V shed 4 bases, J shed 7 bases, and the junction held 9 bases outside the gene matches. From germline, CDR1 is LNHDA and CDR2 SQIVND (reference sequence).

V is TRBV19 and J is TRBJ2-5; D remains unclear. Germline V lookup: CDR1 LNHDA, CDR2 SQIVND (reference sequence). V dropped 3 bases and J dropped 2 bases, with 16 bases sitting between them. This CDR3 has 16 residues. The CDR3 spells CASSMIGFESQETQYF. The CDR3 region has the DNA TGTGCCAGTAGTATGATCGGTTTTGAGTCACAAGAGACCCAGTACTTC.

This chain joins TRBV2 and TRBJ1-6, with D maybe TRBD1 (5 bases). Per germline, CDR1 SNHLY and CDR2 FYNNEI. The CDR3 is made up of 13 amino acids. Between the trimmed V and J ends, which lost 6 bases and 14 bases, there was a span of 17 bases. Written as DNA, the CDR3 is TGTGCCAGCAGCTCGGACAAACCTTCCGCCCTCCACTTT. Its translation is CASSSDKPSALHF.

The CDR3 is CAISVSQGASGYTF. CDR3 nucleotide sequence: TGTGCCATCAGTGTATCTCAGGGGGCGTCTGGCTACACCTTC. V and J are TRBV10-3 and TRBJ1-2; TRBD1 matches at 8 bases. The CDR3 length is 14 residues. V gave up 4 bases and J gave up 7 bases; unmatched junction bases: 8. Germline V gene lookup returns CDR1 ENHRY and CDR2 SYGVKD.

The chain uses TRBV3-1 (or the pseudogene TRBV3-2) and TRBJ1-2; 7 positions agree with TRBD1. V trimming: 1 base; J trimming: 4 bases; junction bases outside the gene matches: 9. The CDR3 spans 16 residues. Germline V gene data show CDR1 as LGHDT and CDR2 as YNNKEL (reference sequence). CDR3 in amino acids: CASSQVTRTGGYGYTF. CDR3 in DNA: TGTGCCAGCAGCCAAGTTACGAGGACAGGAGGCTATGGCTACACCTTC.

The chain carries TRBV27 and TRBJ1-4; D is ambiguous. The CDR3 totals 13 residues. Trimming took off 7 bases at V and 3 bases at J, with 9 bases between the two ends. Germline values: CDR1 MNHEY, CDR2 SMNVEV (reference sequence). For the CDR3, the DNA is TGTGCCAGCACGGAGAATCCTAATGAAAAACTGTTTTTT. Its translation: CASTENPNEKLFF. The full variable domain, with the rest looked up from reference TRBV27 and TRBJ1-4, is EAQVTQNPRYLITVTGKKLTVTCSQNMNHEYMSWYRQDPGLGLRQIYYSMNVEVTDKGDVPEGYKVSRKEKRNFPLILESPSPNQTSLYFCASTENPNEKLFFGSGTQLSVL.

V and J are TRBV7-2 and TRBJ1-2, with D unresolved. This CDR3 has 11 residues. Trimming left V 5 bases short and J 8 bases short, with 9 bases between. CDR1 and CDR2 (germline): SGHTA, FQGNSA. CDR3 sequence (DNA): TGTGCCAGCAGCCCCTCCTGGGGCTACACCTTC. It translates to CASSPSWGYTF.

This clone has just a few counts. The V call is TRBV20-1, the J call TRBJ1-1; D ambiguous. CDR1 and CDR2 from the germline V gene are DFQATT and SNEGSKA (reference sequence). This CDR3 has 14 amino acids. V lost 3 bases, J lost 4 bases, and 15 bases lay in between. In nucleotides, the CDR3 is TGCAGTGCTAGTCTTTATCTGGGAGTCACTGAAGCTTTCTTT. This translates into CSASLYLGVTEAFF.

This CDR3 reads CASSLRTGGADGYTF. Written as DNA, the CDR3 is TGCGCCAGCAGCTTACGGACAGGGGGCGCAGATGGCTACACCTTC. The V gene is TRBV5-1, the J gene TRBJ1-2; the match to TRBD1 covers 11 bases. This CDR3 has 15 residues. V lost 2 bases, J lost 6 bases, and 6 bases stayed unmatched. Germline CDR1 reads SGHRS; CDR2 reads YFSETQ.

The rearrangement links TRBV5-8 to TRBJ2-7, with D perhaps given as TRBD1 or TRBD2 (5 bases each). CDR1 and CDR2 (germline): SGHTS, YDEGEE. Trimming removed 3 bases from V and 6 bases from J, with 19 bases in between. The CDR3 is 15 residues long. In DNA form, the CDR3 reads TGTGCCAGCAGCTACCTGCGTGGGGCGGACTCCGAGCAGTACTTC. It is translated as CASSYLRGADSEQYF.

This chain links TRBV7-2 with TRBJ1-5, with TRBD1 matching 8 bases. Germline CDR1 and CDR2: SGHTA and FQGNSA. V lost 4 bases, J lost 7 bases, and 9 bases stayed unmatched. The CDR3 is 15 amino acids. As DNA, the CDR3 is TGTGCCAGCAGCTCCTCAGGGGGCGCGAACCAGCCCCAGCATTTT. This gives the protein CASSSSGGANQPQHF. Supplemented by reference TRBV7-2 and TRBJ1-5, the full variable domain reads GAGVSQSPSNKVTEKGKDVELRCDPISGHTALYWYRQSLGQGLEFLIYFQGNSAPDKSGLPSDRFSAERTGGSVSTLTIQRTQQEDSAVYLCASSSSGGANQPQHFGDGTRLSIL.